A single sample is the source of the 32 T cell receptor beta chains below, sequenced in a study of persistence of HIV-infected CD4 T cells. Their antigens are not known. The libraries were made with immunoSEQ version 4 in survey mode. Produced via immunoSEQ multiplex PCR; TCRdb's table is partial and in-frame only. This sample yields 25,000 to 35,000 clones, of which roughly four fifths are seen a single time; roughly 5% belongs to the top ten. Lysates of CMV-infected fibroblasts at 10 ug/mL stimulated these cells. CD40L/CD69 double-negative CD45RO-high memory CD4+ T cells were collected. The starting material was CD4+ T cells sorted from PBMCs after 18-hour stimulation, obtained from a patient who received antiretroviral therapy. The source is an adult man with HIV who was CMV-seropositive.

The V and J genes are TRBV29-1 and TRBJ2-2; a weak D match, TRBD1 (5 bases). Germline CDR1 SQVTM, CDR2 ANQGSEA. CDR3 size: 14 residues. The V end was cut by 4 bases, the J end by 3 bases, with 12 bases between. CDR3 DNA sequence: TGCAGCGTTGTGGGGCAGAGAGACACCGGGGAGCTGTTTTTT. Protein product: CSVVGQRDTGELFF.

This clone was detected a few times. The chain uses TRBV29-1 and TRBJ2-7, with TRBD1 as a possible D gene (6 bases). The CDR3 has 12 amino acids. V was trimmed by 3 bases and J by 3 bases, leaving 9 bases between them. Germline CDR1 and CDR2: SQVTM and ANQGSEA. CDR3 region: CSVEGAHYEQYF. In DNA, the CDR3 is TGCAGCGTTGAGGGGGCCCACTACGAGCAGTACTTC.

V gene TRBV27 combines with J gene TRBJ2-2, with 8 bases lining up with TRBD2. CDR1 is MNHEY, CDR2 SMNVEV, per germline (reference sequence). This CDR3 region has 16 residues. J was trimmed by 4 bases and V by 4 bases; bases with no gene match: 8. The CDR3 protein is CASSSGLARGTGELFF. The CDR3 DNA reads TGTGCCAGCAGTTCTGGACTAGCCCGGGGCACCGGGGAGCTGTTTTTT.

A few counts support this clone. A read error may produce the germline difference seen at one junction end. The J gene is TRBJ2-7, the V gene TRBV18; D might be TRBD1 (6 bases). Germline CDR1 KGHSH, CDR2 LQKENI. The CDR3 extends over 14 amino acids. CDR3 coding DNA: TGTGCCAGCACACCACAGGGAAACCTCTACGAGCAGTACTTC. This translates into CASTPQGNLYEQYF.

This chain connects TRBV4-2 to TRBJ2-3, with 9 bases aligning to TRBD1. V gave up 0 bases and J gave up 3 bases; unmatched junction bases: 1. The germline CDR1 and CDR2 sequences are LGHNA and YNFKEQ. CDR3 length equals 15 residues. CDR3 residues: CASSQDGTGTDTQYF. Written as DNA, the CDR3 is TGTGCCAGCAGCCAAGACGGGACAGGGACAGATACGCAGTATTTT.

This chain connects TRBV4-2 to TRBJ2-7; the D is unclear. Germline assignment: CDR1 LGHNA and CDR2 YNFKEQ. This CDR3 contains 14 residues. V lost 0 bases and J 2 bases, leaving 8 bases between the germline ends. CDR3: CASSQDLGPYEQYF. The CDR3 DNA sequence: TGTGCCAGCAGCCAAGATCTAGGACCCTACGAGCAGTACTTC.

CDR3 in DNA: TGTGCCATCCCGAAGACAGGGAGGGGCAATGAGCAGTTCTTC. It yields the protein CAIPKTGRGNEQFF. This chain links TRBV2 with TRBJ2-1; D may correspond to TRBD1 or TRBD2 (7 bases each). The CDR3 is 14 amino acids. The germline gives CDR1 SNHLY, CDR2 FYNNEI. Trimming shortened V by 10 bases and J by 6 bases, and 19 bases separated the two germline ends.

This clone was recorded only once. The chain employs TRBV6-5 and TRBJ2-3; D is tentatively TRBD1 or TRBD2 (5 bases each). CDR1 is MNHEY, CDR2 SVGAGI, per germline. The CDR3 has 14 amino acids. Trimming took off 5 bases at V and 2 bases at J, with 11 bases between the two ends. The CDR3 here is CASSRDRNTDTQYF. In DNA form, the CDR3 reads TGTGCCAGCAGTCGGGACCGCAACACAGATACGCAGTATTTT.

The CDR3, as DNA: TGTGCCAGCAGTGAAGAAGGACTGAGGGGAGGGGAAGCTTTCTTT. This gives the protein CASSEEGLRGGEAFF. J is TRBJ1-1 and V is TRBV3-1 (or the pseudogene TRBV3-2); D might be TRBD1 (5 bases). CDR3 length equals 15 residues. V was pared by 6 bases and J by 8 bases, with 22 bases between. Germline V gives CDR1 LGHDT, CDR2 YNNKEL (reference sequence).

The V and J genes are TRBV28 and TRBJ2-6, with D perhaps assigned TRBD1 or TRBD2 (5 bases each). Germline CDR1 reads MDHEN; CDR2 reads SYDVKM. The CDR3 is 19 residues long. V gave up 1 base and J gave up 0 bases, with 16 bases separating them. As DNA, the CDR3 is TGTGCCAGCAGTTTATCCGGGACGGTTGCCCGCTCTGGGGCCAACGTCCTGACTTTC. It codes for CASSLSGTVARSGANVLTF.

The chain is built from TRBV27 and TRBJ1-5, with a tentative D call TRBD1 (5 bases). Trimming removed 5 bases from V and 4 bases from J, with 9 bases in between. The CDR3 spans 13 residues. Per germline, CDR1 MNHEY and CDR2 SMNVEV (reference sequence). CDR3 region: CASSTQVNQPQHF. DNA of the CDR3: TGTGCCAGCAGTACACAGGTGAATCAGCCCCAGCATTTT.

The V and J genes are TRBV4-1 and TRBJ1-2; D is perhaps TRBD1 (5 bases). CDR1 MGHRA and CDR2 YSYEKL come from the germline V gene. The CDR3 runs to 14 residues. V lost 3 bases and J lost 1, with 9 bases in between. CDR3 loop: CASSQGHNNYGYTF. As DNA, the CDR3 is TGCGCCAGCAGCCAGGGGCATAATAACTATGGCTACACCTTC.

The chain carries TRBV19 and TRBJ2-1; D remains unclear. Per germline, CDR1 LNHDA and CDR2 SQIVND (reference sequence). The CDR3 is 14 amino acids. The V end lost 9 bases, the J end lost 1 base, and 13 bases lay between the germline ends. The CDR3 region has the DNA TGTGCCAGCAATCTCGGACGGTCCTACAATGAGCAGTTCTTC. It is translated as CASNLGRSYNEQFF.

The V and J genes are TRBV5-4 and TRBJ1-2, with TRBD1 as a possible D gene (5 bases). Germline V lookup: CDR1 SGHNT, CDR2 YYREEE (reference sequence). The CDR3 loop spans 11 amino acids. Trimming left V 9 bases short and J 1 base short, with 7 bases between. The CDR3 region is CATQGNYGYTF. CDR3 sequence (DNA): TGTGCCACCCAGGGTAACTATGGCTACACCTTC.

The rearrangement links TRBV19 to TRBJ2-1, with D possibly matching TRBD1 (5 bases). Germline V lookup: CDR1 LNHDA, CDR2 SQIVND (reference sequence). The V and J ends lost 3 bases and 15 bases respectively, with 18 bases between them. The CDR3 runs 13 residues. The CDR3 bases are TGTGCCAGTAGTATCAGGGCGTCACCCGTGCTGTTCTTC. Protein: CASSIRASPVLFF.

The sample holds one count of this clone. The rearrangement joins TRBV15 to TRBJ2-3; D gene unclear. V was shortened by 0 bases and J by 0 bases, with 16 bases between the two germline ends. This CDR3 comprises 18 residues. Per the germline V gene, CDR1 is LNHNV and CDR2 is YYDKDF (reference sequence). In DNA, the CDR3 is TGTGCCACCAGCAGAGATCGTCATAGGTCTATTAGCACAGATACGCAGTATTTT. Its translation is CATSRDRHRSISTDTQYF. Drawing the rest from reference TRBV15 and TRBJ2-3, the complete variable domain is DAMVIQNPRYQVTQFGKPVTLSCSQTLNHNVMYWYQQKSSQAPKLLFHYYDKDFNNEADTPDNFQSRRPNTSFCFLDIRSPGLGDTAMYLCATSRDRHRSISTDTQYFGPGTRLTVL.

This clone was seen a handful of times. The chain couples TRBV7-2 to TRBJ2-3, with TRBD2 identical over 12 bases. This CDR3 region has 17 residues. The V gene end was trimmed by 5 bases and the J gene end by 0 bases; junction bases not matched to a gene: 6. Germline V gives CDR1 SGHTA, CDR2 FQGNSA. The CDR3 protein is CASSPRLAGASTDTQYF. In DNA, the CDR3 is TGTGCCAGCAGCCCCCGACTAGCGGGGGCCAGCACAGATACGCAGTATTTT. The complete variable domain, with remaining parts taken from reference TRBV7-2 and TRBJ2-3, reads GAGVSQSPSNKVTEKGKDVELRCDPISGHTALYWYRQSLGQGLEFLIYFQGNSAPDKSGLPSDRFSAERTGGSVSTLTIQRTQQEDSAVYLCASSPRLAGASTDTQYFGPGTRLTVL.

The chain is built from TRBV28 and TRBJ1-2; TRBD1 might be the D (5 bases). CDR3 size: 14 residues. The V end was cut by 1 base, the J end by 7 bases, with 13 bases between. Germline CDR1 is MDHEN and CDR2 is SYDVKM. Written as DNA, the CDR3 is TGTGCCAGCAGTTTATCGGCAGGGCATGGTGGCTACACCTTC. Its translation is CASSLSAGHGGYTF.

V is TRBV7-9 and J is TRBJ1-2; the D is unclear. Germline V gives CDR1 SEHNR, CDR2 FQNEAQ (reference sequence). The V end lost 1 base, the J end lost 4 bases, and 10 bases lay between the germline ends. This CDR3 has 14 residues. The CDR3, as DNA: TGTGCCAGCAGCTTAGTTAGCCGTTTCTATGGCTACACCTTC. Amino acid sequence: CASSLVSRFYGYTF.

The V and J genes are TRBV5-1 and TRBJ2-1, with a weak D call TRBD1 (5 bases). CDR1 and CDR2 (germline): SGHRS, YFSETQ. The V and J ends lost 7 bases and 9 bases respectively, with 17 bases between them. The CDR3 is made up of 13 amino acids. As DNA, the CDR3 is TGCGCCAGCCAAAACACAGGAGCTCTTGAGCAGTTCTTC. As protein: CASQNTGALEQFF.

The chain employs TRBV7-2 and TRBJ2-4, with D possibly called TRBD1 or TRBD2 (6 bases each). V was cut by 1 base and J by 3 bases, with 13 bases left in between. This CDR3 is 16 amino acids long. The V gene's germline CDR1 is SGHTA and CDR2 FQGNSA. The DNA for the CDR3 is TGTGCCAGCAGCTTAGTCGGGGGCGATGGCAAAAACATTCAGTACTTC. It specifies CASSLVGGDGKNIQYF.

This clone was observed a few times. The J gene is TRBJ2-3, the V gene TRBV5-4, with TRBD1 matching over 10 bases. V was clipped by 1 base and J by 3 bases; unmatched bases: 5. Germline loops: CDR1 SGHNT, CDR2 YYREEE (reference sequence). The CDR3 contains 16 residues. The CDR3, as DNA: TGTGCCAGCAGCTTGAGGACAGGGGGTAAAACAGATACGCAGTATTTT. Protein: CASSLRTGGKTDTQYF.

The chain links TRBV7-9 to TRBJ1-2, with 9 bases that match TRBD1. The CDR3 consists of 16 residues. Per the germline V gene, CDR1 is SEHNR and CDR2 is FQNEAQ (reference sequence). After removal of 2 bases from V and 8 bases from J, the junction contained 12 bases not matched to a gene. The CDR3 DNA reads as TGTGCCAGCAGCTTATTCCCCCGGGACAGGGTAGGCGGCTACACCTTC. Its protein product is CASSLFPRDRVGGYTF.

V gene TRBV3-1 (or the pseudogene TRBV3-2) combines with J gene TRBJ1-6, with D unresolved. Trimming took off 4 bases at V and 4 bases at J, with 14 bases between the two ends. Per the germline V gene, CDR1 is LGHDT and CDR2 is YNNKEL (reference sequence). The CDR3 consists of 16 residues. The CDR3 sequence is CASSPEGSLYNSPLHF. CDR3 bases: TGTGCCAGCAGCCCTGAAGGGTCTCTGTATAATTCACCCCTCCACTTT.

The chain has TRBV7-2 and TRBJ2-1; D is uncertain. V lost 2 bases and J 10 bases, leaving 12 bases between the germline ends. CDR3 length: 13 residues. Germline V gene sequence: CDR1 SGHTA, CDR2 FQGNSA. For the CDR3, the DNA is TGTGCCAGCAGCTTACGCGAGGTGAGGGAGCAGTTCTTC. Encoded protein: CASSLREVREQFF.

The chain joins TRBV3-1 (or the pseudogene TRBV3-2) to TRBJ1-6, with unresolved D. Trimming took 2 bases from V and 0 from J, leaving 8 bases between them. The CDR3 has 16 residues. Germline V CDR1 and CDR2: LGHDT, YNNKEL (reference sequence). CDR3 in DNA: TGTGCCAGCAGCCAACTGAGGAGCTCCTATAATTCACCCCTCCACTTT. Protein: CASSQLRSSYNSPLHF.

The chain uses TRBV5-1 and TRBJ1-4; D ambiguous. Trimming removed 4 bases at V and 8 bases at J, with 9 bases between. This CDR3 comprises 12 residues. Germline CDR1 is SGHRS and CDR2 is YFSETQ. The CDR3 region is CASSASREKLFF. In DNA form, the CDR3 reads TGCGCCAGCAGCGCCTCCAGGGAAAAACTGTTTTTT.

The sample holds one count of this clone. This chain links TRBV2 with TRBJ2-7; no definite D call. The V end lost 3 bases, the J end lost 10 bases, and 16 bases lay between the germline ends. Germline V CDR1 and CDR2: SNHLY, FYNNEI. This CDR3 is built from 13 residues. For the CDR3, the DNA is TGTGCCAGCAGTGACCGTCGAACACCGTCACAGTACTTC. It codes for CASSDRRTPSQYF.

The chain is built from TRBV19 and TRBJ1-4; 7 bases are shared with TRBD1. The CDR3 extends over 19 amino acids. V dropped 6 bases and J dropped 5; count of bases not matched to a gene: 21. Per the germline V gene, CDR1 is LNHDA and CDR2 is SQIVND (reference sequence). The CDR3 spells CASRNVRWDSSTPNEKLFF. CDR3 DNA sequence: TGTGCCAGTAGAAACGTTCGTTGGGACAGCTCAACCCCAAATGAAAAACTGTTTTTT.

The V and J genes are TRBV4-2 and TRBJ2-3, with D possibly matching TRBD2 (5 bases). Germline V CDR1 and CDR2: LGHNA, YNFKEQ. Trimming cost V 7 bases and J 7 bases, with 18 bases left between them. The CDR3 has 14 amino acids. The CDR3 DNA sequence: TGTGCCAGCAAGGATAACCTGAACGGGAATACGCAGTATTTT. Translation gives CASKDNLNGNTQYF.

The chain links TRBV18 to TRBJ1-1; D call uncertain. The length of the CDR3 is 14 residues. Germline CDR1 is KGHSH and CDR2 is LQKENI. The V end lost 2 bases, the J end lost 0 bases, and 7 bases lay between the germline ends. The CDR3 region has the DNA TGTGCCAGCTCACCAAGCCAGTTGAACACTGAAGCTTTCTTT. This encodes CASSPSQLNTEAFF.

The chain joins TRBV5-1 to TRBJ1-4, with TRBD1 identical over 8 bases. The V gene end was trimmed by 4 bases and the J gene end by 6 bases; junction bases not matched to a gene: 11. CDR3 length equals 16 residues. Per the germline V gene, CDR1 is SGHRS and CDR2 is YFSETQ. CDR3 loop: CASSHAPTGGDEKLFF. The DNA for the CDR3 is TGCGCCAGCAGCCATGCTCCAACAGGGGGTGATGAAAAACTGTTTTTT.